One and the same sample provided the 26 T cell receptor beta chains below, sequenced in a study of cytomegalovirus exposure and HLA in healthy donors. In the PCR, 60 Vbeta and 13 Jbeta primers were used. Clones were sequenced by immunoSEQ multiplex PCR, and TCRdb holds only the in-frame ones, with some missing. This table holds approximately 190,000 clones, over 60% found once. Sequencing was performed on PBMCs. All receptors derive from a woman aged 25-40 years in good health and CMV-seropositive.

CDR3 sequence: CSAGTGSEAFF. The CDR3 DNA sequence: TGCAGCGCTGGGACAGGATCTGAAGCTTTCTTT. The V and J genes are TRBV29-1 and TRBJ1-1; 8 bases agree with TRBD1. V was pared by 7 bases and J by 6 bases, with 4 bases of the junction left unmatched. This CDR3 is built from 11 residues. Germline V lookup: CDR1 SQVTM, CDR2 ANQGSEA. The variable domain in full, completed from reference TRBV29-1 and TRBJ1-1, reads SAVISQKPSRDICQRGTSLTIQCQVDSQVTMMFWYRQQPGQSLTLIATANQGSEATYESGFVIDKFPISRPNLTFSTLTVSNMSPEDSSIYLCSAGTGSEAFFGQGTRLTVV.

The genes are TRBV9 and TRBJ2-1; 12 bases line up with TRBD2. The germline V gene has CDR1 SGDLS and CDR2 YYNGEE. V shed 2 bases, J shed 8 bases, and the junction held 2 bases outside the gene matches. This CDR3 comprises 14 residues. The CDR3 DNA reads TGTGCCAGCAGCGTCCTAGCGGGAGGGGATGAGCAGTTCTTC. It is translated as CASSVLAGGDEQFF. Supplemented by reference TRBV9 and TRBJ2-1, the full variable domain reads DSGVTQTPKHLITATGQRVTLRCSPRSGDLSVYWYQQSLDQGLQFLIQYYNGEERAKGNILERFSAQQFPDLHSELNLSSLELGDSALYFCASSVLAGGDEQFFGPGTRLTVL.

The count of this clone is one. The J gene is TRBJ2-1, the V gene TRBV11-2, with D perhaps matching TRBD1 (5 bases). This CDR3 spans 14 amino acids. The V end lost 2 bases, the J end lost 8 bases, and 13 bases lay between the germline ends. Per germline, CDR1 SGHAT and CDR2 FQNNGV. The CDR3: CASSLQGVGDEQFF. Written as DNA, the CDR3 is TGTGCCAGCAGCTTACAGGGTGTAGGGGATGAGCAGTTCTTC.

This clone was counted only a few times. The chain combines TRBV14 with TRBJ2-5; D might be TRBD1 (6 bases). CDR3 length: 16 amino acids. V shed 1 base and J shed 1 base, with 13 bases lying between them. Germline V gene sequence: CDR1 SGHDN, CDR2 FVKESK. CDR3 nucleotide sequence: TGTGCCAGCAGCCAAGGAAACAGGGTGACCCAAGAGACCCAGTACTTC. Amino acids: CASSQGNRVTQETQYF.

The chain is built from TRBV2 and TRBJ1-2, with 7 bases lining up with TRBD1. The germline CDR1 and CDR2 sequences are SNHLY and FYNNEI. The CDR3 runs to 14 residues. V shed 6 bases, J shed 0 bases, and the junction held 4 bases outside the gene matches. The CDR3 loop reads CASRGQRSNYGYTF. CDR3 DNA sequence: TGTGCCAGCAGGGGACAGCGTTCTAACTATGGCTACACCTTC.

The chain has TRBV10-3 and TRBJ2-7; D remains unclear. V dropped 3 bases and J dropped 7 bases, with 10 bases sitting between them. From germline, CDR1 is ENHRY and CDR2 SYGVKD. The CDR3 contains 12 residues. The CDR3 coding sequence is TGTGCCATCAGTGACGCGGCCCGTGAGCAGTACTTC. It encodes CAISDAAREQYF.

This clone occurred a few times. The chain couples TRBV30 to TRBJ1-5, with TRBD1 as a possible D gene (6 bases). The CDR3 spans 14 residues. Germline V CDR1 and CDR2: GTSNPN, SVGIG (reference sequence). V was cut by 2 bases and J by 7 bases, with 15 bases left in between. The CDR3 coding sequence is TGTGCCTGGAGTCCAGGGGTTTTTGTACAGCCCCAGCATTTT. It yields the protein CAWSPGVFVQPQHF.

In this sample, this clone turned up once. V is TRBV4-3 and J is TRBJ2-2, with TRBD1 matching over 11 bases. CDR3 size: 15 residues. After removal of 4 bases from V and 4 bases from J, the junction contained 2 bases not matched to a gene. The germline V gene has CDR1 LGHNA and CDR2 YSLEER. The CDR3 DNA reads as TGCGCCAGCAGCCCCGGGACAGGGGGCACCGGGGAGCTGTTTTTT. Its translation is CASSPGTGGTGELFF.

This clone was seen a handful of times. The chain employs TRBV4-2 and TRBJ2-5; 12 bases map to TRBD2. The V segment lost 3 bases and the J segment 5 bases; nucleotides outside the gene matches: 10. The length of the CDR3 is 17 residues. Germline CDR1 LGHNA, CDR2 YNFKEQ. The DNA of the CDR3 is TGTGCCAGCAGCCATCCCTCCGGACTAGCGGGGAGTGAGACCCAGTACTTC. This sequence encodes CASSHPSGLAGSETQYF.

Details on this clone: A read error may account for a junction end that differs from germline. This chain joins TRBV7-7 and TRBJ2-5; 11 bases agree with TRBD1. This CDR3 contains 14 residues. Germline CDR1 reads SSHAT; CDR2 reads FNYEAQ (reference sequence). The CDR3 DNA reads TGTGCTAGCAGTCAGGACAGGGGGCTTGAGACCCAGTACTTC. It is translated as CASSQDRGLETQYF. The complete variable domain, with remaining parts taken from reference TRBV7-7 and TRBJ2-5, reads GAGVSQSPRYKVTKRGQDVTLRCDPISSHATLYWYQQALGQGPEFLTYFNYEAQPDKSGLPSDRFSAERPEGSISTLTIQRTEQRDSAMYRCASSQDRGLETQYFGPGTRLLVL.

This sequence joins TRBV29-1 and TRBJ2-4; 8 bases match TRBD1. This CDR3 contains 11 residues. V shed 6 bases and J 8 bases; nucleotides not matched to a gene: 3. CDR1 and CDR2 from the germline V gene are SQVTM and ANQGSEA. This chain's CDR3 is CSVGTGDIQYF. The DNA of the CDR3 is TGCAGCGTGGGGACAGGAGACATTCAGTACTTC.

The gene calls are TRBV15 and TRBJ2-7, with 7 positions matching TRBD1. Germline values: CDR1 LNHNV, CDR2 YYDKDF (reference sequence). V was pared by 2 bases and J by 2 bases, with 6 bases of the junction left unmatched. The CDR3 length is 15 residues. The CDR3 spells CATSRLPTGTYEQYF. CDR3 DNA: TGTGCCACCAGCAGACTACCGACAGGGACCTACGAGCAGTACTTC.

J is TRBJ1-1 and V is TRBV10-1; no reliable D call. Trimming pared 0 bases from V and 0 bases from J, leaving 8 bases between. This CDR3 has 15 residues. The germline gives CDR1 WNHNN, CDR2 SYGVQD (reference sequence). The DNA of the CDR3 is TGCGCCAGCAGTGAGTCGTACGGTATGAACACTGAAGCTTTCTTT. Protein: CASSESYGMNTEAFF.

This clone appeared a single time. DNA for the CDR3: TGTGCCAGCAGCTTAACGGGGGGGGCCGGATACAATGAGCAGTTCTTC. It specifies CASSLTGGAGYNEQFF. V usage is TRBV7-3 and J usage is TRBJ2-1, with D perhaps matching TRBD2 (7 bases). The CDR3 runs 16 residues. Trimming left V 0 bases short and J 4 bases short, with 13 bases between. Germline V gene sequence: CDR1 SGHTA, CDR2 FQGTGA.

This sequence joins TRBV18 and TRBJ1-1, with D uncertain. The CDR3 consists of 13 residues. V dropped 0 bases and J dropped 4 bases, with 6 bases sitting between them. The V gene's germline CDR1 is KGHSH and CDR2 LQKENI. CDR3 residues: CASSPPGSTEAFF. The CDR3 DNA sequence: TGTGCCAGCTCACCACCGGGGAGCACTGAAGCTTTCTTT.

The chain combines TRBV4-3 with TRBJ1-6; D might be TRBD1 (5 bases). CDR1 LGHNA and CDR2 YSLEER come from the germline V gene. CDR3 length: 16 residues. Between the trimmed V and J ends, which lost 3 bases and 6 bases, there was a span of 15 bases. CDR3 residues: CASSQEQEPFNSPLHF. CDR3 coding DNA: TGCGCCAGCAGCCAGGAACAGGAGCCTTTTAATTCACCCCTCCACTTT.

The CDR3 here is CAGGMDRGFDTQYF. Here the CDR3 DNA reads TGTGCCGGGGGGATGGACAGGGGTTTTGATACGCAGTATTTT. V gene TRBV2 combines with J gene TRBJ2-3, with 9 positions matching TRBD1. Trimming removed 11 bases from V and 6 bases from J; junction bases left unmatched: 12. From germline, CDR1 is SNHLY and CDR2 FYNNEI. This CDR3 comprises 14 residues.

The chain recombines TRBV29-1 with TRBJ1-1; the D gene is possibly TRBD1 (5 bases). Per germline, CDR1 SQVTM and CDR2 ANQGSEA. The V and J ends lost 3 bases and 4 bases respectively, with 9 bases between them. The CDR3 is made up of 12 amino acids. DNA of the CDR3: TGCAGCGTTGAGCCGGGGGGCACTGAAGCTTTCTTT. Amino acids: CSVEPGGTEAFF. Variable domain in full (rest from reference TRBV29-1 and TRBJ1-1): SAVISQKPSRDICQRGTSLTIQCQVDSQVTMMFWYRQQPGQSLTLIATANQGSEATYESGFVIDKFPISRPNLTFSTLTVSNMSPEDSSIYLCSVEPGGTEAFFGQGTRLTVV.

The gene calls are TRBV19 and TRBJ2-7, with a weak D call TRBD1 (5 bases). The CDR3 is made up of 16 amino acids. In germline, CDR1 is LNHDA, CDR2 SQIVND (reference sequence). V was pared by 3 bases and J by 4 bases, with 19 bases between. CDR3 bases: TGTGCCAGTAGTATTCACTGGACCAAAGCAGGGTACGAGCAGTACTTC. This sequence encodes CASSIHWTKAGYEQYF.

The CDR3 DNA is TGTGCCAGCAGAGCAGGACCGGGGGGCAATCAGCCCCAGCATTTT. Protein sequence: CASRAGPGGNQPQHF. This rearrangement joins TRBV5-4 to TRBJ1-5; tentative D call: TRBD1 (5 bases). V was cut by 5 bases and J by 2 bases, with 14 bases left in between. Per germline, CDR1 SGHNT and CDR2 YYREEE (reference sequence). The length of the CDR3 is 15 residues.

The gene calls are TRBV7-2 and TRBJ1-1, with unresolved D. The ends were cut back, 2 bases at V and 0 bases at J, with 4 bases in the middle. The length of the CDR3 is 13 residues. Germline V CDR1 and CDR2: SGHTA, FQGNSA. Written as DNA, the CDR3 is TGTGCCAGCAGCTTATCTCTGAACACTGAAGCTTTCTTT. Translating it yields CASSLSLNTEAFF.

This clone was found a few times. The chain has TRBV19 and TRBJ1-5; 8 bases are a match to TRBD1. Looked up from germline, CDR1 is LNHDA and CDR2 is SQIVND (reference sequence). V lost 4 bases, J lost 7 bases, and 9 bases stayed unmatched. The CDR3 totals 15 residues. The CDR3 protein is CASSTHDRGGQPQHF. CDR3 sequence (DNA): TGTGCCAGTAGTACCCACGACAGGGGAGGGCAGCCCCAGCATTTT. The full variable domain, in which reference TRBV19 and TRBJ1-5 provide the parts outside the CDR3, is DGGITQSPKYLFRKEGQNVTLSCEQNLNHDAMYWYRQDPGQGLRLIYYSQIVNDFQKGDIAEGYSVSREKKESFPLTVTSAQKNPTAFYLCASSTHDRGGQPQHFGDGTRLSIL.

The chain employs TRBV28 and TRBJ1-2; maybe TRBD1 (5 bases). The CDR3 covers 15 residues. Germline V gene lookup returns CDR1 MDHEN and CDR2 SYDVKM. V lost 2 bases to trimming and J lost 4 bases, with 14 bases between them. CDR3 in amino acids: CASSLPNWGGYGYTF. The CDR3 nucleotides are TGTGCCAGCAGTTTACCGAATTGGGGGGGCTATGGCTACACCTTC.

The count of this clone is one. The CDR3 DNA follows: TGTGCCAGCAGTCGTGCTACAACTAATGAAAAACTGTTTTTT. Translation gives CASSRATTNEKLFF. V and J are TRBV2 and TRBJ1-4, with no clear D. Germline values: CDR1 SNHLY, CDR2 FYNNEI. This CDR3 is 14 amino acids long. Deletions cut 5 bases from V and 0 bases from J, with 7 bases between. The full variable domain, completed using reference TRBV2 and TRBJ1-4, is EPEVTQTPSHQVTQMGQEVILRCVPISNHLYFYWYRQILGQKVEFLVSFYNNEISEKSEIFDDQFSVERPDGSNFTLKIRSTKLEDSAMYFCASSRATTNEKLFFGSGTQLSVL.

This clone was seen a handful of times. The CDR3 sequence: CASTTSGRNEQFF. CDR3 nucleotides: TGTGCCAGCACAACTAGCGGGAGAAATGAGCAGTTCTTC. The rearrangement uses TRBV6-5 and TRBJ2-1; TRBD2 matches 11 bases. CDR1 and CDR2 from the germline V gene are MNHEY and SVGAGI. CDR3 length equals 13 residues. J gave up 7 bases and V 7 bases, and 3 bases lay outside the gene matches.

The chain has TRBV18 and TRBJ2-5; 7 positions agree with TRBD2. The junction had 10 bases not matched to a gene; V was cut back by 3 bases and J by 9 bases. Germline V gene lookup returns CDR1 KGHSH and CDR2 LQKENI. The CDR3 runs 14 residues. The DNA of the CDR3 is TGTGCCAGCTCACCCTACCGGGACTATGGAGCCCAGTACTTC. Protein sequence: CASSPYRDYGAQYF.